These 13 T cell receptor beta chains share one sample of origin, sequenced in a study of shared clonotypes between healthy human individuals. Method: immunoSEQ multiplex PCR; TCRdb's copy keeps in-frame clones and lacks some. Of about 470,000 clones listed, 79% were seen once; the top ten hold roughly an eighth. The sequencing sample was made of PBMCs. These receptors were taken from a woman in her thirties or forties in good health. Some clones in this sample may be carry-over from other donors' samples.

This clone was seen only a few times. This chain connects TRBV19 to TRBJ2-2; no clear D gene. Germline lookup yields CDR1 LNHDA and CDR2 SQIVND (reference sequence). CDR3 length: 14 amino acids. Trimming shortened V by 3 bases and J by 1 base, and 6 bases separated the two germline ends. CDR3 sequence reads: CASSINQNTGELFF. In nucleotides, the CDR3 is TGTGCCAGTAGTATTAACCAGAACACCGGGGAGCTGTTTTTT. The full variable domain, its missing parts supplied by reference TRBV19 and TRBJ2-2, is DGGITQSPKYLFRKEGQNVTLSCEQNLNHDAMYWYRQDPGQGLRLIYYSQIVNDFQKGDIAEGYSVSREKKESFPLTVTSAQKNPTAFYLCASSINQNTGELFFGEGSRLTVL.

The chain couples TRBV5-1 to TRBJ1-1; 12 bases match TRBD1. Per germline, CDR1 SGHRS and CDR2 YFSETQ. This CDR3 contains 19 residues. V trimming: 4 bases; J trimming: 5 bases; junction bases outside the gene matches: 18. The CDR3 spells CASSKRITGQGALMTEAFF. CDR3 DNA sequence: TGCGCCAGCAGCAAACGAATTACGGGACAGGGGGCCCTAATGACTGAAGCTTTCTTT.

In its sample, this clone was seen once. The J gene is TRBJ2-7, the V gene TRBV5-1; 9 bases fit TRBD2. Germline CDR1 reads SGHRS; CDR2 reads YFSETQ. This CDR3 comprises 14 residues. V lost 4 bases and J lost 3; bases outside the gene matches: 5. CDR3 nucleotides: TGCGCCAGCAGCCTGCTGACTAGCGGCTACGAGCAGTACTTC. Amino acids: CASSLLTSGYEQYF.

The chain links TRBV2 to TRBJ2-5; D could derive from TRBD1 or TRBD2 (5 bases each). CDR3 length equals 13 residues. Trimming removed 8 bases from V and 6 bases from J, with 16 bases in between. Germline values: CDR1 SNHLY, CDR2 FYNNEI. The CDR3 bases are TGTGCCAGCGAGGGGCCCGGGGATAAGACCCAGTACTTC. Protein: CASEGPGDKTQYF.

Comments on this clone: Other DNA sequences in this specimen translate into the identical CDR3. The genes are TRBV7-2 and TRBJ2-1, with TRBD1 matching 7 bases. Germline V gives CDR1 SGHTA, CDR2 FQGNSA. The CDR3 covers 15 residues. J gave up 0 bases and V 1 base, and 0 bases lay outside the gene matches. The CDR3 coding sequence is TGTGCCAGCAGCTTAGGGACAGGCTCCTACAATGAGCAGTTCTTC. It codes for CASSLGTGSYNEQFF.

This chain's CDR3 is CGARKWDQPQHF. The CDR3, as DNA: TGTGGGGCCCGCAAATGGGATCAGCCCCAGCATTTT. V gene TRBV28 combines with J gene TRBJ1-5, with D unclear. The CDR3 spans 12 residues. From germline, CDR1 is MDHEN and CDR2 SYDVKM.

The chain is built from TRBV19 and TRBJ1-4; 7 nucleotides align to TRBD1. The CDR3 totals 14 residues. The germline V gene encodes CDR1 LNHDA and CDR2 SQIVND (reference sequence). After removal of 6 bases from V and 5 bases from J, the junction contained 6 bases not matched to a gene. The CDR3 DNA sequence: TGTGCCAGTAGGGGCGGACAGGAGAATGAAAAACTGTTTTTT. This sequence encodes CASRGGQENEKLFF.

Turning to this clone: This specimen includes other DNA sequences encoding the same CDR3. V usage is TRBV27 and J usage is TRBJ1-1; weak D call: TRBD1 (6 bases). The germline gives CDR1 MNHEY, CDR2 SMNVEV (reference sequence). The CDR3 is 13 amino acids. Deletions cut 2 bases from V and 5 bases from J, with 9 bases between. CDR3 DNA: TGTGCCAGCAGTTTAGGGAGGGGGACTGAAGCTTTCTTT. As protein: CASSLGRGTEAFF.

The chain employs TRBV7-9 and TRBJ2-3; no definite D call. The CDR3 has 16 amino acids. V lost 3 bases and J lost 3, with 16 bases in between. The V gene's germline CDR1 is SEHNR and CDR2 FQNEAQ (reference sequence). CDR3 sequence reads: CASSFEGMVRTDTQYF. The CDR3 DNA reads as TGTGCCAGCAGCTTTGAAGGGATGGTAAGGACAGATACGCAGTATTTT.

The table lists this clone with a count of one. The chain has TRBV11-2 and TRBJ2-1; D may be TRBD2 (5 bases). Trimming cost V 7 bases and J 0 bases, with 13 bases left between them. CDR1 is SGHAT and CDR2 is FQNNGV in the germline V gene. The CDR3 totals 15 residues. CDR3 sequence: CASTFARGSYNEQFF. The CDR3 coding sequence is TGTGCCAGCACCTTTGCACGGGGCTCCTACAATGAGCAGTTCTTC.

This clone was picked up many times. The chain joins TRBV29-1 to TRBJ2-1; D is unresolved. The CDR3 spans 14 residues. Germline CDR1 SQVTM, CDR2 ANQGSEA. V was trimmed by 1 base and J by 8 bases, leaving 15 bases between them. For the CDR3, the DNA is TGCAGCGTTGAAGTTAAGGTTCTCGGCGATGAGCAGTTCTTC. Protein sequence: CSVEVKVLGDEQFF.

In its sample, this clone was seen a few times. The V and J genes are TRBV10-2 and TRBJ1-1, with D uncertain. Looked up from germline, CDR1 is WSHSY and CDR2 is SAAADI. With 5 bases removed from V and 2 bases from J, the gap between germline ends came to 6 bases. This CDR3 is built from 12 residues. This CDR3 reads CASSWVNTEAFF. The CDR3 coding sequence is TGCGCCAGCAGTTGGGTAAACACTGAAGCTTTCTTT.

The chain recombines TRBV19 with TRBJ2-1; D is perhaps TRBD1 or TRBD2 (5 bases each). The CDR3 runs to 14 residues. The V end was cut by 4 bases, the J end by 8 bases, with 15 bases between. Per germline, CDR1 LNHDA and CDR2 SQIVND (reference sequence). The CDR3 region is CASSTLGPRDEQFF. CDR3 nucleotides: TGTGCCAGTAGTACACTGGGACCGAGGGATGAGCAGTTCTTC.